This T cell receptor beta chain was obtained from a study of long-term antiretroviral therapy in people with HIV. The assay used was immunoSEQ (version v3.0), run at survey level. The assay was immunoSEQ multiplex PCR, and TCRdb's table has in-frame clones only and misses some. The sample lists about 23,000 clones, 70% to 90% seen once, with about 12% in the top ten. The CDR3 totals 15 residues. V lost 0 bases and J lost 2, with 10 bases in between. The V gene's germline CDR1 is SNHLY and CDR2 FYNNEI. The input for sequencing was unsorted PBMCs, taken 1.6 years after starting antiretroviral therapy. This TCR was sampled from a man aged 40-50 years with HIV. The chain uses TRBV2 and TRBJ1-1; D call uncertain. The CDR3 here is CASSEALPSNTEAFF. CDR3 coding DNA: TGTGCCAGCAGTGAAGCCCTCCCGTCCAACACTGAAGCTTTCTTT.